The clone carrying this TCR beta chain was seen just once. The record originates from a study of cytomegalovirus exposure and HLA in healthy donors. Only in-frame clones appear in the TCRdb table, and some are missing; sequencing was by immunoSEQ multiplex PCR. This table has some 250,000 clones, more than 75% appearing once. CDR3 length: 11 amino acids. The V gene's germline CDR1 is MNHEY and CDR2 SMNVEV (reference sequence). Trimming removed 6 bases at V and 11 bases at J, with 13 bases between. The rearrangement joins TRBV27 to TRBJ1-1; D might be TRBD1 (6 bases). The specimen sequenced was PBMCs. The receptor was derived from a woman under 40 in good health and CMV-seropositive. CDR3 amino acids: CASSTGFAAFF. The CDR3, as DNA: TGTGCCAGCAGCACAGGGTTCGCGGCTTTCTTT.